These 9 T cell receptor beta chains came from one sample sequenced in a study of T cells in Graves' hyperthyroidism and ophthalmopathy (dated by TCRdb to between 2019 and 2020). The library was built by means of multiplex PCR. Sequencing relied on an Illumina HiSeq 2000. TCR beta CDR3 regions were amplified from RNA transcripts. For the first round of RT-PCR on the TCR CDR3, the HTBI primer set was used together with the Qiagen OneStep RT-PCR kit. TCRdb reran the public reads through fastp at Q25 and MiXCR, keeping productive beta chains. Rows matching on CDR3 protein sequence are summarized as one entry with the most common DNA and genes. For this sample the table gives approximately 610,000 distinct CDR3 sequences, of which roughly 14% were detected only once. The top ten constitute 3.5% to 4.5% of the sample. The sequenced sample consisted of blood. The receptors stem from a middle-aged woman with Graves' ophthalmopathy.

There are many counts of this clonotype. The genes are TRBV13 and TRBJ2-1, with 8 bases identical to TRBD2. Germline V gene sequence: CDR1 PRHDT, CDR2 FYEKMQ (reference sequence). Unmatched junction bases numbered 1, after V lost 0 bases and J lost 0 bases. This CDR3 has 16 residues. The CDR3 coding sequence is TGTGCCAGCAGCTTAGGGGCGGGAGGCTCCTACAATGAGCAGTTCTTC. It yields the protein CASSLGAGGSYNEQFF.

This clonotype was counted at least ten times. The chain uses TRBV20-1 and TRBJ2-5; 11 bases fit TRBD2. The J segment lost 0 bases and the V segment lost 0 bases, leaving 3 bases of the junction unmatched. The CDR3 spans 16 residues. Looked up from germline, CDR1 is DFQATT and CDR2 is SNEGSKA (reference sequence). The CDR3 nucleotides read TGCAGTGCTAGAGACGTGACTAGCGGGAACCAAGAGACCCAGTACTTC. This sequence encodes CSARDVTSGNQETQYF.

For this clonotype: Possible read error: a much larger clone is one base away. The chain is built from TRBV27 and TRBJ2-7, with D unclear. Germline values: CDR1 MNHEY, CDR2 SMNVEV (reference sequence). The V and J ends lost 7 bases and 3 bases respectively, with 13 bases between them. This CDR3 contains 13 residues. CDR3 sequence reads: CASMPGSGYEQYF. The CDR3 region has the DNA TGTGCCAGCATGCCAGGTAGTGGCTACGAGCAGTACTTC.

This clonotype was detected many times. The V call is TRBV6-2 or TRBV6-3, the J call TRBJ2-6; D remains unclear. The CDR3 length is 18 residues. V lost 4 bases and J lost 2, with 18 bases in between. Germline CDR1 and CDR2: MNHEY and SVGEGT. CDR3 nucleotide sequence: TGTGCCAGCAGTTTTAGCCAGGTTGAGATGGCTGGGGCCAACGTCCTGACTTTC. Encoded protein: CASSFSQVEMAGANVLTF.

At least ten counts were recorded for this clonotype. The gene calls are TRBV20-1 and TRBJ2-7; TRBD2 is a possible D gene (5 bases). With 5 bases removed from V and 3 bases from J, the gap between germline ends came to 11 bases. This CDR3 region has 12 residues. The germline CDR1 and CDR2 sequences are DFQATT and SNEGSKA (reference sequence). The CDR3 bases are TGCAGTGCTGTCTCGGGGATCTACGAGCAGTACTTC. This gives the protein CSAVSGIYEQYF.

This clonotype was picked up a small number of times. This sequence joins TRBV6-1 and TRBJ1-5; TRBD1 is a possible D gene (5 bases). CDR1 and CDR2 from the germline V gene are MNHNS and SASEGT. The CDR3 has 14 amino acids. Trimming took 6 bases from V and 7 from J, leaving 16 bases between them. The CDR3 region is CASSPDGGGQPQHF. The DNA for the CDR3 is TGTGCCAGCAGCCCGGACGGGGGAGGGCAGCCCCAGCATTTT.

This clonotype was counted ten times or more. This chain uses TRBV9 with TRBJ2-7; 7 bases fit TRBD1. Trimming at V came to 4 bases and at J to 4 bases, leaving 5 bases not matched to a gene. The germline V gene encodes CDR1 SGDLS and CDR2 YYNGEE. The CDR3 runs 13 residues. CDR3 residues: CASSPNRGYEQYF. The CDR3 DNA reads as TGTGCCAGCAGCCCAAACAGGGGTTACGAGCAGTACTTC.

This clonotype was seen ten or more times. The CDR3 DNA follows: TGCAGTGCTAAACCTTTAGCGGGAGGGGGAGAGACCCAGTACTTC. Its protein is CSAKPLAGGGETQYF. The chain carries TRBV20-1 and TRBJ2-5; 11 positions agree with TRBD2. With V trimmed by 4 bases and J by 4 bases, 8 bases remained unmatched. CDR1 and CDR2 (germline): DFQATT, SNEGSKA (reference sequence). The CDR3 runs 15 residues.

Many counts were recorded for this clonotype. V gene TRBV7-2 combines with J gene TRBJ1-2; 9 bases align to TRBD1. Germline values: CDR1 SGHTA, CDR2 FQGNSA. V lost 4 bases, J lost 6 bases, and 6 bases stayed unmatched. The CDR3 covers 14 residues. CDR3 residues: CASSSGTGRNGYTF. CDR3 nucleotide sequence: TGTGCCAGCAGCTCCGGGACAGGGAGGAATGGCTACACCTTC.